The 6 T cell receptor beta chains below all came from one sample that was sequenced in a study of T cell responses to AZD1222 COVID-19 vaccine. Clones were read by immunoSEQ multiplex PCR, and TCRdb kept only the in-frame ones, dropping some. The data show about 100,000 clones, with about 90% seen just once and roughly 1.8% held by the top ten. This specimen consisted of peripheral blood, obtained on day 0 of AZD1222 vaccination. These receptors came from an adult in good health.

This chain links TRBV6-5 with TRBJ1-1; a possible D gene is TRBD1 (6 bases). Germline V gene lookup returns CDR1 MNHEY and CDR2 SVGAGI. This CDR3 is 12 amino acids long. V lost 7 bases and J 7 bases, leaving 13 bases between the germline ends. CDR3 nucleotide sequence: TGTGCCAGCAAGCGGGGGCAGGTTGAAGCTTTCTTT. Translation gives CASKRGQVEAFF.

This rearrangement joins TRBV9 to TRBJ2-7; 10 nucleotides match TRBD2. The germline gives CDR1 SGDLS, CDR2 YYNGEE. The length of the CDR3 is 15 residues. Trimming removed 0 bases from V and 2 bases from J; junction bases left unmatched: 2. The CDR3 DNA sequence: TGTGCCAGCAGCGTAGGCAGCGGGAGGGCCTACGAGCAGTACTTC. It translates to CASSVGSGRAYEQYF.

This clone was recorded a few times. This chain uses TRBV9 with TRBJ2-1; 10 positions agree with TRBD2. J was trimmed by 1 base and V by 3 bases; bases with no gene match: 4. The germline CDR1 and CDR2 sequences are SGDLS and YYNGEE. The CDR3 runs to 16 residues. CDR3 protein: CASSGTSGISYNEQFF. Written as DNA, the CDR3 is TGTGCCAGCAGCGGAACTAGCGGGATATCCTACAATGAGCAGTTCTTC.

This rearrangement joins TRBV6-6 to TRBJ1-6; the D gene is possibly TRBD1 (5 bases). V shed 6 bases and J shed 0 bases, with 21 bases lying between them. The germline CDR1 and CDR2 sequences are MNHNY and SVGAGI (reference sequence). The CDR3 runs to 19 residues. CDR3 sequence: CASSFPGKESSSYNSPLHF. In DNA form, the CDR3 reads TGTGCCAGCAGCTTCCCAGGGAAGGAAAGCAGCTCCTATAATTCACCCCTCCACTTT.

The chain employs TRBV19 and TRBJ2-7; 10 bases agree with TRBD2. The CDR3 length is 15 residues. Germline trimming cut 3 bases from V and 5 bases from J; bases unmatched to any gene: 7. Germline CDR1 is LNHDA and CDR2 is SQIVND (reference sequence). The CDR3 coding sequence is TGTGCCAGTAGTATGGAGTCTAGCGGGAGTAACGAGCAGTACTTC. Protein product: CASSMESSGSNEQYF.

CDR3 amino acids: CASSVVGRITDTQYF. CDR3 DNA: TGTGCCAGCAGCGTAGTTGGTAGGATTACAGATACGCAGTATTTT. This sequence joins TRBV9 and TRBJ2-3; D gene uncertain. Trimming left V 0 bases short and J 3 bases short, with 11 bases between. From germline, CDR1 is SGDLS and CDR2 YYNGEE. The CDR3 covers 15 residues.